Following are 19 T cell receptor beta chains from one sample sequenced in a study of T cell changes during pregnancy in multiple sclerosis (dated by TCRdb to the late 2010s). Library prep was done by the immunoSEQ multiplex PCR assay. What TCRdb holds here is the immuneACCESS table cut down to in-frame rearrangements. Part of the clones is not present; checked against another copy, under half of the missing clones reflect an unresolved V gene, and the others are unexplained. The sample table holds about 35,000 clones, of which roughly 93% were seen once. Jointly, the top ten make up about 0.4% of the sample. The sequencing used CD4+ T cells from peripheral blood mononuclear cells, collected in the first trimester of pregnancy. The origin of the receptors is a female donor with multiple sclerosis, enrolled in a pregnancy study.

The chain is built from TRBV28 and TRBJ1-3; no reliable D call. Trimming removed 8 bases from V and 0 bases from J, with 8 bases in between. The CDR3 covers 13 residues. Germline lookup yields CDR1 MDHEN and CDR2 SYDVKM. In nucleotides, the CDR3 is TGTGCCAGCGCCCCCAGCTCTGGAAACACCATATATTTT. This encodes CASAPSSGNTIYF.

The sample holds one count of this clone. This rearrangement joins TRBV19 to TRBJ2-1; 13 nucleotides match TRBD2. J gave up 0 bases and V 4 bases, and 0 bases lay outside the gene matches. The CDR3 contains 16 residues. Germline V CDR1 and CDR2: LNHDA, SQIVND (reference sequence). CDR3 nucleotide sequence: TGTGCCAGTAGTAGGACTAGCGGGAGCTCCTACAATGAGCAGTTCTTC. Its protein is CASSRTSGSSYNEQFF.

The table lists this clone with a count of one. The V gene is TRBV7-3, the J gene TRBJ2-7; D uncertain. Germline assignment: CDR1 SGHTA and CDR2 FQGTGA. Trimming left V 5 bases short and J 3 bases short, with 11 bases between. The CDR3 contains 13 residues. Here the CDR3 reads CASSPGSIYEQYF. The DNA of the CDR3 is TGTGCCAGCAGCCCAGGTTCGATCTACGAGCAGTACTTC.

This chain links TRBV19 with TRBJ2-5; 8 bases match TRBD1. Germline V gene lookup returns CDR1 LNHDA and CDR2 SQIVND (reference sequence). The CDR3 consists of 13 residues. V lost 6 bases, J lost 5 bases, and 5 bases stayed unmatched. The CDR3 coding sequence is TGTGCCAGTAGCCCAACAGGGGGGGAGACCCAGTACTTC. Residues: CASSPTGGETQYF.

The chain couples TRBV5-4 to TRBJ2-1, with 7 nucleotides matching TRBD1. The V gene's germline CDR1 is SGHNT and CDR2 YYREEE (reference sequence). Unmatched junction bases numbered 4, after V lost 4 bases and J lost 0 bases. The CDR3 has 15 amino acids. CDR3 DNA: TGTGCCAGCAGCCGGGACAGCAGCTCCTACAATGAGCAGTTCTTC. The encoded protein is CASSRDSSSYNEQFF.

The chain couples TRBV15 to TRBJ1-3; 9 bases align to TRBD1. The germline V gene has CDR1 LNHNV and CDR2 YYDKDF (reference sequence). This CDR3 contains 17 residues. The ends lost 3 bases at V and 0 bases at J; junction bases unmatched: 6. The CDR3 DNA is TGTGCCACCAGCAGGGACAGGGGAACCCTCTCTGGAAACACCATATATTTT. Encoded protein: CATSRDRGTLSGNTIYF.

This clone showed up just a few times. The chain is built from TRBV18 and TRBJ1-2; TRBD1 agrees at 9 bases. From germline, CDR1 is KGHSH and CDR2 LQKENI. This CDR3 comprises 13 residues. The ends lost 8 bases at V and 4 bases at J; junction bases unmatched: 5. The chain's CDR3 is CASHGTGTYGYTF. The CDR3, as DNA: TGTGCCAGCCACGGGACAGGGACCTATGGCTACACCTTC.

This sequence joins TRBV12-5 and TRBJ1-3, with D possibly being TRBD1 (6 bases). The CDR3 has 14 residues. Deletions cut 3 bases from V and 4 bases from J, with 10 bases between. Germline V gives CDR1 LGHNT, CDR2 FRNRAP. The CDR3 sequence: CASGLSGVGNTIYF. The DNA for the CDR3 is TGTGCTAGTGGTTTATCAGGGGTCGGAAACACCATATATTTT. The full variable domain, in which reference TRBV12-5 and TRBJ1-3 provide the parts outside the CDR3, is DARVTQTPRHKVTEMGQEVTMRCQPILGHNTVFWYRQTMMQGLELLAYFRNRAPLDDSGMPKDRFSAEMPDATLATLKIQPSEPRDSAVYFCASGLSGVGNTIYFGEGSWLTVV.

This chain connects TRBV30 to TRBJ1-5; D ambiguous. The germline CDR1 and CDR2 sequences are GTSNPN and SVGIG (reference sequence). The CDR3 totals 13 residues. V was clipped by 1 base and J by 7 bases, with 11 bases between them. The CDR3 DNA reads as TGTGCCTGGAGTGAGCAAAGGCGGCAGCCCCAGCATTTT. Its translation: CAWSEQRRQPQHF.

The chain is built from TRBV6-6 and TRBJ2-7; 7 positions match TRBD2. The CDR3 runs to 13 residues. Per germline, CDR1 MNHNY and CDR2 SVGAGI (reference sequence). The junction had 7 bases not matched to a gene; V was cut back by 7 bases and J by 4 bases. The CDR3 DNA reads TGTGCCAGCAAGGTGGGGGGGGATTACGAGCAGTACTTC. As protein: CASKVGGDYEQYF.

In this sample, this clone turned up a few times. The V gene is TRBV2, the J gene TRBJ1-5; 7 bases are a match to TRBD1. This CDR3 has 15 amino acids. Germline values: CDR1 SNHLY, CDR2 FYNNEI. V lost 6 bases to trimming and J lost 3 bases; unmatched junction nucleotides: 8. The CDR3 sequence: CASRTPGTANQPQHF. CDR3 DNA: TGTGCCAGCAGGACTCCCGGGACAGCCAATCAGCCCCAGCATTTT.

The chain is built from TRBV6-5 and TRBJ2-3; a weak D match, TRBD1 (6 bases). Germline lookup yields CDR1 MNHEY and CDR2 SVGAGI. The CDR3 consists of 13 residues. The ends were cut back, 0 bases at V and 8 bases at J, with 9 bases in the middle. The CDR3 coding sequence is TGTGCCAGCAGTTACTCCTCAGGGGTTACGCAGTATTTT. It specifies CASSYSSGVTQYF.

The chain combines TRBV4-1 with TRBJ1-1; 11 bases fit TRBD1. This CDR3 spans 17 amino acids. V was clipped by 2 bases and J by 4 bases; unmatched bases: 9. Germline-derived CDR1 and CDR2 are MGHRA and YSYEKL. This chain's CDR3 is CASSQPRGQGAGTEAFF. The CDR3 DNA reads TGCGCCAGCAGCCAACCTCGTGGACAGGGGGCGGGCACTGAAGCTTTCTTT.

V gene TRBV29-1 combines with J gene TRBJ2-1, with TRBD2 matching over 11 bases. CDR1 and CDR2 from the germline V gene are SQVTM and ANQGSEA. The CDR3 runs 15 residues. V was pared by 4 bases and J by 4 bases, with 6 bases of the junction left unmatched. The CDR3 region has the DNA TGCAGCGTTGGTAAGGGACTAGCGGTTTACAATGAGCAGTTCTTC. This codes for CSVGKGLAVYNEQFF.

CDR3 nucleotides: TGTGCCAGCAGTTCCAGGGATATCAATGAGCAGTTCTTC. Translated: CASSSRDINEQFF. This chain uses TRBV27 with TRBJ2-1; a possible D gene is TRBD1 (5 bases). Germline-derived CDR1 and CDR2 are MNHEY and SMNVEV (reference sequence). The length of the CDR3 is 13 residues. V dropped 4 bases and J dropped 6 bases, with 10 bases sitting between them.

The chain combines TRBV11-2 with TRBJ2-7; 9 bases line up with TRBD2. This CDR3 comprises 15 residues. From germline, CDR1 is SGHAT and CDR2 FQNNGV. The trim removed 0 bases at V and 4 bases at J, leaving 4 bases unmatched. The CDR3 DNA is TGTGCCAGCAGCTTAGATACTAGCGGGCTTTACGAGCAGTACTTC. Translation: CASSLDTSGLYEQYF.

The V and J genes are TRBV14 and TRBJ2-3; D is perhaps TRBD2 (6 bases). The CDR3 runs 14 residues. Trimming cost V 5 bases and J 6 bases, with 15 bases left between them. Germline loops: CDR1 SGHDN, CDR2 FVKESK. The CDR3 DNA is TGTGCCAGCAGCTTCCGGGACTCCCGGGATACGCAGTATTTT. Its translation is CASSFRDSRDTQYF. Together with reference TRBV14 and TRBJ2-3, the CDR3 gives the full variable domain: EAGVTQFPSHSVIEKGQTVTLRCDPISGHDNLYWYRRVMGKEIKFLLHFVKESKQDESGMPNNRFLAERTGGTYSTLKVQPAELEDSGVYFCASSFRDSRDTQYFGPGTRLTVL.

This clone was recorded only once. In nucleotides, the CDR3 is TGTGCCAGTAGGTCGGGACAGGGGGCCCCCGTGTACTTC. Translating gives CASRSGQGAPVYF. V usage is TRBV19 and J usage is TRBJ2-7, with TRBD1 matching 12 bases. The germline V gene encodes CDR1 LNHDA and CDR2 SQIVND (reference sequence). The CDR3 extends over 13 amino acids. J lost 12 bases, V lost 6 bases, and 9 bases had no gene match.

V gene TRBV15 combines with J gene TRBJ2-3; 7 bases fit TRBD1. The CDR3 totals 16 residues. Germline CDR1 reads LNHNV; CDR2 reads YYDKDF (reference sequence). After removal of 4 bases from V and 2 bases from J, the junction contained 9 bases not matched to a gene. DNA of the CDR3: TGTGCCACCAGCATTGGTAAAGGGGGCCCCACAGATACGCAGTATTTT. Translating gives CATSIGKGGPTDTQYF.